This T cell receptor (beta chain) was recorded in a study of CD8 T cell repertoires and HIV-1 epitope variants. Study information: Enriched T cells were co-cultured with equal autologous T cell-negative cells. The baseline condition was 1M T cells left uncultured.

Only in-frame clones appear in the TCRdb table, and some are missing; sequencing was by immunoSEQ multiplex PCR. The repertoire includes several thousand clones, around 62% of them detected once, and 42% sits in the top ten. In the case of this clone: Its antigen is as yet unknown.

CDR3 length: 14 amino acids. The junction had 7 bases not matched to a gene; V was cut back by 4 bases and J by 5 bases. Germline V CDR1 and CDR2: MNHEY, SVGAGI. Study-wide results and limits: The TAALDMSHF plasma variant had no responses, unlike KF9 (roughly 5 clonotypes) and HW9 (one).

The chain is built from TRBV6-5 and TRBJ1-1; 7 bases are shared with TRBD1. Sequenced material: cultured CD8+ T cells derived from PBMCs. This TCR was recovered from a male donor with HIV. In DNA form, the CDR3 reads TGTGCCAGCAGTTCAGGGGACAGTACGACTGAAGCTTTCTTT. This translates into CASSSGDSTTEAFF.